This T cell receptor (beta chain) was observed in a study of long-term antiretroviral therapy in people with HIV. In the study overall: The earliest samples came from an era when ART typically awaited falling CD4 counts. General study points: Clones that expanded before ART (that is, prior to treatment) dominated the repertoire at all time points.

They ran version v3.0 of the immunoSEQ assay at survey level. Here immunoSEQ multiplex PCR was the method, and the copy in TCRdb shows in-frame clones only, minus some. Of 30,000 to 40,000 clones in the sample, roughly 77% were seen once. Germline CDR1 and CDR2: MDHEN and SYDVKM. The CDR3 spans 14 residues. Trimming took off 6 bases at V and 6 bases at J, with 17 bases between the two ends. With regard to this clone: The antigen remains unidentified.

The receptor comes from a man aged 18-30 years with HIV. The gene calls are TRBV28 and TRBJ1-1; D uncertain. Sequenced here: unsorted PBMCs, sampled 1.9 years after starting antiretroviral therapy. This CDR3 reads CASSYSSKGAEAFF. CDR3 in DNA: TGTGCCAGCAGCTATTCCTCTAAAGGCGCTGAAGCTTTCTTT.